This TCR beta chain came from a study of CD8 T cells in ankylosing spondylitis. The study, taken as a whole, reports: Characteristic of ankylosing spondylitis blood, it appeared, was a TCR beta motif comprising several highly homologous variants. Clones tied to disease were said to be significantly enriched in matched ankylosing spondylitis synovial fluid.

TCRdb reanalysed the 5' RACE reads using MiXCR and keeps one entry per CDR3 protein. The sample includes approximately 400,000 distinct CDR3 sequences, approximately 17% of them seen just once. On this clonotype: Its antigen remains unknown.

This CDR3 is built from 15 residues. Germline values: CDR1 SEHNR, CDR2 FQNEAQ (reference sequence). The ends were cut back, 0 bases at V and 0 bases at J, with 8 bases in the middle. The rearrangement joins TRBV7-9 to TRBJ1-1; no clear D gene. This TCR derives from a male donor with ankylosing spondylitis. Sequencing was done on a sample of blood, either unsorted or a sorted T cell fraction (not recorded which). The CDR3 loop reads CASSLAGILNTEAFF. The CDR3 nucleotides read TGTGCCAGCAGCTTAGCCGGGATTTTGAACACTGAAGCTTTCTTT.